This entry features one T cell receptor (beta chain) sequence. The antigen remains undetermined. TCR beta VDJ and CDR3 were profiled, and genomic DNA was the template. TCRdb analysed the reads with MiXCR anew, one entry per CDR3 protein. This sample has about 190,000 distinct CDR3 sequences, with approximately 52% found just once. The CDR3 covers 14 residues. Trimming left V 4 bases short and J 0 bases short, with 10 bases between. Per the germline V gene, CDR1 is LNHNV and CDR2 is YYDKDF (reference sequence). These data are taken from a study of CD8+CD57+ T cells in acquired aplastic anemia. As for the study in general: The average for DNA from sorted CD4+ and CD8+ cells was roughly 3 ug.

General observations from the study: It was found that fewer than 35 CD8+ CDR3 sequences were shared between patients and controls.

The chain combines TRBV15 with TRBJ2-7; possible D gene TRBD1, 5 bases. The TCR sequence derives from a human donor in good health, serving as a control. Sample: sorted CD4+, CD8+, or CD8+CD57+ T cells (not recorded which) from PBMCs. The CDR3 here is CATSKGQFSYEQYF. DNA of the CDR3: TGTGCCACCAGCAAAGGACAATTCTCCTACGAGCAGTACTTC.